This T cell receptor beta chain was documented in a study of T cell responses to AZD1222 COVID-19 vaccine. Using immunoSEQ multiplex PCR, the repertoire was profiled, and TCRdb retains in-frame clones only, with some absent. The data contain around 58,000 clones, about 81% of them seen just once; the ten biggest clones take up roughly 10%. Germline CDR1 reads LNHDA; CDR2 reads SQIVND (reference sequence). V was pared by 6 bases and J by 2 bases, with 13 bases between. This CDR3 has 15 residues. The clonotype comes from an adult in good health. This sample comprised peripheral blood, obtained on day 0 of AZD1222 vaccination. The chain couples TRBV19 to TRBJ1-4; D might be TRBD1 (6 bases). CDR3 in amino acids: CASSPFQGTNEKLFF. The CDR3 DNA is TGTGCCAGTAGCCCATTCCAGGGGACTAATGAAAAACTGTTTTTT. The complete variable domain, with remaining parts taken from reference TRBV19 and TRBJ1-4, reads DGGITQSPKYLFRKEGQNVTLSCEQNLNHDAMYWYRQDPGQGLRLIYYSQIVNDFQKGDIAEGYSVSREKKESFPLTVTSAQKNPTAFYLCASSPFQGTNEKLFFGSGTQLSVL.